The entry below describes one T cell receptor (beta chain). A much larger clone lies one base from this, so it may be a read error. Individual cDNA molecules each carried unique molecular identifiers attached by the library. From the RACE reads, TCRdb called clonotypes with MiXCR, one entry per CDR3 protein. The sample comprises about 84,000 distinct CDR3 sequences, roughly 10% of which are singletons, and less than 5% rests with the top ten. The source of the sample is a study of human T cells and chemical hapten exposure. The wider study: Per-sample TCR yields varied mainly from small pooled library volume differences.

Specified time point: patch test 2, 6 weeks after DPC sensitization. This sample's treatment: therapeutic diphenylcyclopropenone sensitization with weekly scalp DPC. This CDR3 has 15 residues. Germline V gives CDR1 SGHVS, CDR2 FNYEAQ. This TCR was sampled from a woman aged 45-60 years with alopecia areata. Some clones in this sample may be carry-over from other donors' samples. The chain uses TRBV7-6 and TRBJ2-3; 11 positions agree with TRBD2. The source was whole blood, collected in connection with sensitization to the hapten diphenylcyclopropenone (DPC). In DNA form, the CDR3 reads TGTGCCAGCAGCTTAGTAGCGGGAGGGCCCGATACGCTGTATTTT. Amino acid sequence: CASSLVAGGPDTLYF.